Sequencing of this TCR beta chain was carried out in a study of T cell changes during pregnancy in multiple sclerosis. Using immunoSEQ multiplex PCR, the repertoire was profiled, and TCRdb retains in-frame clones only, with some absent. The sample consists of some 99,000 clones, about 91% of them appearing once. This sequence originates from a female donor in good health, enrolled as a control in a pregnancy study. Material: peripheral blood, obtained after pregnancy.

The CDR3 is CASSFGGQGGQETQYF. The CDR3 region has the DNA TGTGCCAGCAGCTTCGGGGGGCAGGGTGGGCAAGAGACCCAGTACTTC. The chain recombines TRBV5-4 with TRBJ2-5, with a weak D call TRBD2 (7 bases). Between the trimmed V and J ends, which lost 2 bases and 2 bases, there was a span of 16 bases. CDR3 length: 16 residues. The germline V gene encodes CDR1 SGHNT and CDR2 YYREEE (reference sequence).